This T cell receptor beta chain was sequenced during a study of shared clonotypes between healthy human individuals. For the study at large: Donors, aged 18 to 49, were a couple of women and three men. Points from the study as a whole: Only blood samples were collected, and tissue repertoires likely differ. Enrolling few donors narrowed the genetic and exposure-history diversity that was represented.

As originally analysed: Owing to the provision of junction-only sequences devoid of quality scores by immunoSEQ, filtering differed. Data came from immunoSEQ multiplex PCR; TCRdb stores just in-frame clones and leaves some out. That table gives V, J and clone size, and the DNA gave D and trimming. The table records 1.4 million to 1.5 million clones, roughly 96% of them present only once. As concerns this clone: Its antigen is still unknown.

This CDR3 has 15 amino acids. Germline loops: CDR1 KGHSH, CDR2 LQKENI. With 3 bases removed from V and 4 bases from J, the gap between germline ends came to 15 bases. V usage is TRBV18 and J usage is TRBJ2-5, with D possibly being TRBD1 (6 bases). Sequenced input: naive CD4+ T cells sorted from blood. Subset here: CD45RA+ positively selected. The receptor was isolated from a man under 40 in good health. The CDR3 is CASSPIRDMGETQYF. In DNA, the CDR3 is TGTGCCAGCTCACCGATCCGGGACATGGGAGAGACCCAGTACTTC.